The 9 T cell receptor beta chains below all came from one sample that was sequenced in a study of T cell changes during pregnancy in multiple sclerosis. Clones were read by immunoSEQ multiplex PCR, and TCRdb kept only the in-frame ones, dropping some. Among just under 20,000 clones listed, roughly nine tenths were seen once. The sequenced sample was CD8+ T cells from peripheral blood mononuclear cells, obtained in the second trimester of pregnancy. Receptor source: a female donor in good health, enrolled as a control in a pregnancy study.

This chain joins TRBV5-4 and TRBJ2-2; 10 nucleotides line up with TRBD1. Germline V CDR1 and CDR2: SGHNT, YYREEE (reference sequence). The CDR3 is made up of 15 amino acids. The J segment lost 5 bases and the V segment lost 3 bases, leaving 4 bases of the junction unmatched. The CDR3 region is CASSSRDRGTGELFF. Here the CDR3 DNA reads TGTGCCAGCAGCTCCCGGGACAGGGGTACCGGGGAGCTGTTTTTT.

The chain employs TRBV5-1 and TRBJ2-1, with D hard to call. The CDR3 runs 12 residues. CDR1 and CDR2 (germline): SGHRS, YFSETQ. Deletions cut 2 bases from V and 7 bases from J, with 7 bases between. The CDR3 is CASSFTRNEQFF. Written as DNA, the CDR3 is TGCGCCAGCAGCTTCACGCGTAATGAGCAGTTCTTC. Based on the CDR3 plus reference TRBV5-1 and TRBJ2-1, the full variable domain is KAGVTQTPRYLIKTRGQQVTLSCSPISGHRSVSWYQQTPGQGLQFLFEYFSETQRNKGNFPGRFSGRQFSNSRSEMNVSTLELGDSALYLCASSFTRNEQFFGPGTRLTVL.

The rearrangement links TRBV11-2 to TRBJ1-4; no definite D call. V dropped 1 base and J dropped 4 bases, with 4 bases sitting between them. Germline CDR1 and CDR2: SGHAT and FQNNGV. The CDR3 has 13 amino acids. CDR3 in amino acids: CASSLGVNEKLFF. The CDR3 DNA sequence: TGTGCCAGCAGCTTAGGAGTTAATGAAAAACTGTTTTTT.

J is TRBJ2-3 and V is TRBV4-2; 9 bases align to TRBD2. This CDR3 is 16 amino acids long. Germline V gene data show CDR1 as LGHNA and CDR2 as YNFKEQ. Germline trimming cut 0 bases from V and 6 bases from J; bases unmatched to any gene: 7. CDR3 nucleotide sequence: TGTGCCAGCAGCCAAGAGGCTAGCGGGGCGCCGGATACGCAGTATTTT. Protein sequence: CASSQEASGAPDTQYF.

The V gene is TRBV19, the J gene TRBJ2-1, with D maybe TRBD2 (5 bases). The CDR3 is made up of 13 amino acids. Trimming stripped 5 bases from V and 3 bases from J, with 8 bases between. CDR1 and CDR2 (germline): LNHDA, SQIVND (reference sequence). CDR3 sequence (DNA): TGTGCCAGTAGTGACCGGGGCTACAATGAGCAGTTCTTC. Its protein product is CASSDRGYNEQFF.

This clone has just a few counts. The rearrangement uses TRBV5-5 and TRBJ1-1, with D possibly TRBD1 on 5 matching bases. Germline V lookup: CDR1 SGHKS, CDR2 YYEKEE (reference sequence). The length of the CDR3 is 14 residues. The V and J ends lost 6 bases and 1 base respectively, with 13 bases between them. The chain's CDR3 is CASTISGENTEAFF. The CDR3 DNA sequence: TGTGCCAGCACCATTTCGGGGGAGAACACTGAAGCTTTCTTT.

By share, this clone counts as medium-sized (0.01 to 0.1%). The rearrangement joins TRBV4-1 to TRBJ2-1; D remains unclear. The V gene's germline CDR1 is MGHRA and CDR2 YSYEKL. Trimming took off 0 bases at V and 0 bases at J, with 15 bases between the two ends. CDR3 size: 18 residues. In DNA form, the CDR3 reads TGCGCCAGCAGCCAAGATGCGGTTCTACGTAGCTCCTACAATGAGCAGTTCTTC. This sequence encodes CASSQDAVLRSSYNEQFF.

The chain combines TRBV9 with TRBJ1-3; D is unclear. CDR3 length: 12 amino acids. Trimming stripped 0 bases from V and 11 bases from J, with 9 bases between. The germline V gene encodes CDR1 SGDLS and CDR2 YYNGEE. This CDR3 reads CASSVETYPIYF. The CDR3, as DNA: TGTGCCAGCAGCGTAGAAACCTACCCCATATATTTT.

This clone was counted a single time. J is TRBJ2-7 and V is TRBV7-8; 10 positions match TRBD2. J was trimmed by 3 bases and V by 5 bases; bases with no gene match: 4. The CDR3 consists of 14 residues. Germline loops: CDR1 SGHVS, CDR2 FQNEAQ. The CDR3 bases are TGTGCCAGCAGCGCTAGCGGGAGCGGCTACGAGCAGTACTTC. Translated: CASSASGSGYEQYF.